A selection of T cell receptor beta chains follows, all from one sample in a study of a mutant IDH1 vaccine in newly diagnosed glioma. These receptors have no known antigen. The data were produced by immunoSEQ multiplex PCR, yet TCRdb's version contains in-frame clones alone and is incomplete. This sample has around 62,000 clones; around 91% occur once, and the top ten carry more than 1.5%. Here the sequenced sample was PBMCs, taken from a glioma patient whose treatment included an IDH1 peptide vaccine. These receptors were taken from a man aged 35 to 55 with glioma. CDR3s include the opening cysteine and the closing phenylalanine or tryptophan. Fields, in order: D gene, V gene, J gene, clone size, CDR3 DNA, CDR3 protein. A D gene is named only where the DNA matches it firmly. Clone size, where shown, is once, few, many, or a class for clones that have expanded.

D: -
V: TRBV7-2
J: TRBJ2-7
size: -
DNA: TGTGCCAGCAGCCACTTTGGCGGTGAAGACTACGAGCAGTACTTC
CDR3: CASSHFGGEDYEQYF

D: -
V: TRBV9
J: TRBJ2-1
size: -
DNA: TGTGCCAGCAGCGTAGGGGGTGATGAGCAGTTCTTC
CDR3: CASSVGGDEQFF

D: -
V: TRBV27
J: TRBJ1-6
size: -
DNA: TGTGCCAGCAGCCTAGGGACGCCGAGGAATTCACCCCTCCACTTT
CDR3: CASSLGTPRNSPLHF

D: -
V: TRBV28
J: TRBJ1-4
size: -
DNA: TGTGCCAGCAGTTTATCCCTGACGGGGGGAAAACTGTTTTTT
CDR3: CASSLSLTGGKLFF

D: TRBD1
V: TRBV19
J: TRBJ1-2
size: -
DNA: TGTGCCAGTAGGAGACAGGGGGCCCCAGCTAACTATGGCTACACCTTC
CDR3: CASRRQGAPANYGYTF

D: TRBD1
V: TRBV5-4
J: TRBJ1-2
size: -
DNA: TGTGCCAGCAGGCCGGGACAGCATTACTATGGCTACACCTTC
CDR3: CASRPGQHYYGYTF

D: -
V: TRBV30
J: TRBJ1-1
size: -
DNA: TGTGCCTGGGTCGGCGACTACCTCCAGATGAACACTGAAGCTTTCTTT
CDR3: CAWVGDYLQMNTEAFF

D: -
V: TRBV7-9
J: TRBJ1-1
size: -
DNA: TGTGCCAGCAGCCCAGGAGACAGGCAGGCTTTCTTT
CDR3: CASSPGDRQAFF

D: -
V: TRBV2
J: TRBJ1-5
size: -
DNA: TGTGCCAGCAGTGGACAGGAGAGCCAGCCCCAGCATTTT
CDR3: CASSGQESQPQHF

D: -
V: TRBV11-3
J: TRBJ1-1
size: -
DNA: TGTGCCAGCGGTTCGGGTCCGGGGACTGAAGCTTTCTTT
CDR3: CASGSGPGTEAFF

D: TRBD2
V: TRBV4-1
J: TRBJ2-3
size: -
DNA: TGCGCCAGCAGCCAAAATCTGGGGCGGGGGGGCCCTTGGAGCACAGATACGCAGTATTTT
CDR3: CASSQNLGRGGPWSTDTQYF

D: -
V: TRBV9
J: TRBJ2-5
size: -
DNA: TGTGCCAGCAGCGTTTTTTCAAAAGAGACCCAGTACTTC
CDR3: CASSVFSKETQYF

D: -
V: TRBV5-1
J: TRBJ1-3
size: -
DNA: TGCGCCAGCAGCCCGTCGGGGTCCTTTGGAAACACCATATATTTT
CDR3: CASSPSGSFGNTIYF

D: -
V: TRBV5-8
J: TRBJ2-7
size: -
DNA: TGTGCCAGCAGCCCGGGCCTAAGTAGGGACGAGCAGTACTTC
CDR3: CASSPGLSRDEQYF

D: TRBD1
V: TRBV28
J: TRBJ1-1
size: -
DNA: TGTGCCAGCAGACCAGGACAGGGGGTATCTGAAGCTTTCTTT
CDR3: CASRPGQGVSEAFF

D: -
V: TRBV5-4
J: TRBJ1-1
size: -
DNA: TGTGCCAGCAGCATAGGCCCTCTCAGGGGAAGTGGGCTAAACACTGAAGCTTTCTTT
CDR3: CASSIGPLRGSGLNTEAFF

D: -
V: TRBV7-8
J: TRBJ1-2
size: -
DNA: TGTGCCAGCAGCTTAGGTCTTAAGGGATTCAGCTATGGCTACACCTTC
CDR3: CASSLGLKGFSYGYTF

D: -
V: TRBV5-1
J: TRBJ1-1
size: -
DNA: TGCGCCAGCAGCTTGGTGGGGGGCTCCATGAACACTGAAGCTTTCTTT
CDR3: CASSLVGGSMNTEAFF

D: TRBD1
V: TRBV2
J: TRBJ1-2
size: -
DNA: TGTGCCAGCAAGGAACAGGGGAATGGCTACACCTTC
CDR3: CASKEQGNGYTF

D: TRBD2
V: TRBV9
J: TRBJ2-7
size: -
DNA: TGTGCCAGCAGCGTAGGTGGACTAGGTGCCTACGAGCAGTACTTC
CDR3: CASSVGGLGAYEQYF

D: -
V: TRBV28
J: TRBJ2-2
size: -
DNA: TGTGCCAGCGGAATGGGCGGGGAGCTGTTTTTT
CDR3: CASGMGGELFF

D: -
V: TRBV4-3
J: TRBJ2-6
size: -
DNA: TGCGCCAGCAGCCAAGACCGGCAGGGGTACTTGTCAGGGGCCAACGTCCTGACTTTC
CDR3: CASSQDRQGYLSGANVLTF

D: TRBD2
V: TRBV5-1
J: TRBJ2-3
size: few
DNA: TGCGCCAGCAGAGAAGGGACTAGCGGAAAAACAGATACGCAGTATTTT
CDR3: CASREGTSGKTDTQYF

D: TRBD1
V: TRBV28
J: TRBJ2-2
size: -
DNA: TGTGCCAGCAGTCCGGGACAGGGAATACGAATAATAAACACCGGGGAGCTGTTTTTT
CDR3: CASSPGQGIRIINTGELFF

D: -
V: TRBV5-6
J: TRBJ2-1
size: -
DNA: TGTGCCAGCAGCTTGACCTCCTCACGCAATGAGCAGTTCTTC
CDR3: CASSLTSSRNEQFF

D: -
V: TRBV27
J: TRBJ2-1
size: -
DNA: TGTGCCACCGGGGGCGGTAGGAGGTACAATGAGCAGCTCTTC
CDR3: CATGGGRRYNEQLF

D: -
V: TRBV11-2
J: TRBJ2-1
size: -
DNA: TGTGCCAGCAGCATCCTCGGAGGGGGGTACAATGAGCAGTTCTTC
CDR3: CASSILGGGYNEQFF

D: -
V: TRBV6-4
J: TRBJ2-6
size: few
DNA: TGTGCCAGCAGAGGAGATCTCAACGTCCTGACTTTC
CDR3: CASRGDLNVLTF

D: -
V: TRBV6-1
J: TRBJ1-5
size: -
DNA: TGTGCCAGCAACCCGTTGCTAATTAGCAATCAGCCCCAGCATTTT
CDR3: CASNPLLISNQPQHF

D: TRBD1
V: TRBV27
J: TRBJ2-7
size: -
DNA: TGTGCCAGCAGTTTCGGACAGGGGGCGAGGGAGCAGTACTTC
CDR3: CASSFGQGAREQYF

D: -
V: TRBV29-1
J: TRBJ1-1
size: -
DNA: TGCAGCGTTGTAAGGATGGGTAGAAACACTGAAGCTTTCTTT
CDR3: CSVVRMGRNTEAFF

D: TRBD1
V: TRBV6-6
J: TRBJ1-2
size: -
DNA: TGTGCCAGCAGTTACTCTTGGGCCGGGACAGGGGGCTACACCTTC
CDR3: CASSYSWAGTGGYTF

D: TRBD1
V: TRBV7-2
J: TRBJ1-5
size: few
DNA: TGTGCCAGCAGCTTGGGGGACAGGGGCAATCAGCCCCAGCATTTT
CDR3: CASSLGDRGNQPQHF

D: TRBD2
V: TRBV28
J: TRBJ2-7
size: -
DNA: TGTGCCAGCAGTTCAGGCGGGAGGAGCGGGTACGAGCAGTACTTC
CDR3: CASSSGGRSGYEQYF

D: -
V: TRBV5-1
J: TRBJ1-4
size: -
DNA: TGCGCCAACGCTGCCCGGGATAGGGAAAAACTGTTTTTT
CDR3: CANAARDREKLFF

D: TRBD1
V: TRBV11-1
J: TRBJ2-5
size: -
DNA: TGTGCCAGCAGGTCAAACAGGGGGCGCCGCCAAGAGACCCAGTACTTC
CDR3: CASRSNRGRRQETQYF

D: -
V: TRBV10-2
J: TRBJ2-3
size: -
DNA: TGCGCCAGCAGTGAGTCTGATCCAGGTCGCACAGATACGCAGTATTTT
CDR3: CASSESDPGRTDTQYF

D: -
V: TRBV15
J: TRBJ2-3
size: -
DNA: TGTGCCACCAGCAGAGAGGTCAGGGGAGATACGCAGTATTTT
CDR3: CATSREVRGDTQYF

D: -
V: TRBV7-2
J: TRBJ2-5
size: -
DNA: TGTGCCAGCAGCCCACCGGGGACCCAGTACTTC
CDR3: CASSPPGTQYF

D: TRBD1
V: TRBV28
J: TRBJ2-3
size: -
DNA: TGTGCCAGCAGGGGACAGGCCACAGATACGCAGTATTTT
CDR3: CASRGQATDTQYF

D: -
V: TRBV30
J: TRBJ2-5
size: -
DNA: TGTGCCTGGAGCCGGGACTTTCAAGAGACCCAGTACTTC
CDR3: CAWSRDFQETQYF

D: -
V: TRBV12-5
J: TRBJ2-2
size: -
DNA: TGTGCTAGTGGTTTGGTATGGGACAACACCGGGGAGCTGTTTTTT
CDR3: CASGLVWDNTGELFF

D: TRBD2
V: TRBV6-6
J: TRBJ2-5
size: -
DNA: TGTGCCAGCAGTTACGCGACTAGCAGGACCCAGTACTTC
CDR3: CASSYATSRTQYF

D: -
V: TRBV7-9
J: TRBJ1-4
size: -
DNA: TGTGCCAGCAGCCCCCTGCAGGGGAGGAATGAAAAACTGTTTTTT
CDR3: CASSPLQGRNEKLFF

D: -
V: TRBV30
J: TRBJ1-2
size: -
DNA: TGTGCCTGGAGCAGGAACCCGCCGTATGGCTACACCTTC
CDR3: CAWSRNPPYGYTF

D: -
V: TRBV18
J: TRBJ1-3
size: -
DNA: TGTGCCACTCGGGGGGACACCATATATTTT
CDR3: CATRGDTIYF

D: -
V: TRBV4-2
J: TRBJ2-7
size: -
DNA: TGTGCCAGCAGCCCGGCCGGGTACGAGCAGTACTTC
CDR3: CASSPAGYEQYF

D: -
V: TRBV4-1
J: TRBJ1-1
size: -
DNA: TGCGCCAGCAGCCAAGAATCGGGGCTGGCCAACACTGAAGCTTTCTTT
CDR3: CASSQESGLANTEAFF

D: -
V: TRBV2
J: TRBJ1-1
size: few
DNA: TGTGCCAGCATGGGGGGGCGCAATGAAGCTTTCTTT
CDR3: CASMGGRNEAFF

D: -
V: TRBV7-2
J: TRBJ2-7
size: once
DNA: TGTGCCAGCAGCTTCCCCGGGGCCAGCATCGAGCAGTACTTC
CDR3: CASSFPGASIEQYF